This TCR beta chain comes out of a study of shared clonotypes between healthy human individuals (TCRdb year 2020). For the wider study: The cohort comprised a couple of women and a few men aged 18 to 49 years. Blood TCR repertoires of a handful of healthy adults were deeply sequenced to estimate repertoire size and the extent of clonotype sharing between individuals. Between about 0.8 and 9 billion PBMCs per donor were obtained by leukapheresis. For each donor, three plates each were used for CD4 naive and CD4 memory, two plates were used for CD8 naive, and one plate was used for CD8 memory. Libraries were prepared and TCR repertoires were sequenced by different laboratories using diverse techniques, in order to increase sequencing depth and limit assay-specific biases. What the authors observed across the whole study: Naive subsets generally had larger estimated clonotype richness than memory subsets. Sampling was restricted to blood, and TCR repertoires in tissue are likely to differ from TCR repertoires in blood. Pairwise subsampling indicated that sequencing depth was expected to affect the degree of clonotype sharing among donors. The genetic and exposure-history diversity represented was limited by the small number of donors. Higher generation probabilities were observed for clonotypes shared by all four sorted-subset donors than for non-shared clonotypes. Even with the large sequencing depth, rarefaction of the sorted-subset datasets indicated that sequencing was incomplete. Sharing across several donors was observed for approximately 4.6% of naive CD4, 3% to 3.5% of naive CD8, over 2% of memory CD4, and around 0.4% of memory CD8 clonotypes.

TCR CDR3 regions were amplified from genomic DNA by multiplex PCR using the deep immunoSEQ assay. Genomic DNA extracted from each cell subset was distributed evenly over all wells of several immunoSEQ 96-well plates, and each plate served as one replicate. For sorted subsets, each replicate PCR was loaded with about 0.2 ug genomic DNA, equivalent to 30,000 or so T cell genomes. The purified libraries were quantified using a Qubit 3.0 fluorometer, sized with a Bioanalyzer 2100, and then quantified again using the KAPA Library Quantification kit. Each immunoSEQ 96-well plate was sequenced on its own single-read 150-cycle Illumina NextSeq 550 flow cell. On the study's bioinformatics: The immunoSEQ output contained only junctional sequences without quality scores, so filtering could not match that applied to full-length reads. To assign V/J genes and CDR3, sequences were annotated using PyIR, a Python wrapper for IgBLAST v1.9, with IMGT germline references. Reads were filtered out if the reads had weak V/J assignments (E-value above 1e-6), no CDR3, stop codons, out-of-frame junctions, or ambiguous translated residues. A V3J clonotype was defined by an identical inferred V gene, J gene, and CDR3 amino acid sequence. Percentage overlap between repertoires was calculated by dividing the number of shared unique clonotypes by the size of the smaller repertoire. Richness of each repertoire was evaluated using RTK rarefaction, the Chao1 estimator, and Recon v2.1 estimates of unobserved clonotypes. For all TCRbeta clonotypes obtained by the gDNA method from four donors, generation probabilities were computed with OLGA. The clones in this table, taken by TCRdb from immuneACCESS, are in-frame only. Not every clone is retained; where verified, under half of the shortfall comes from an unresolved V gene, and the cause of the rest is unknown. V, J and clone size are those of that table, while D and trimming were read from the DNA. Counted in this sample were some 2,100,000 clones; about 93% of them appeared once. Under 2% of the sample rests with the top ten.

CD8 naive samples were CD45RO-negative cells positively selected for CCR7, giving a CD45RA+CCR7+ population that excluded TemRA cells. Healthy HIV-negative adults with no recently reported acute infections or vaccinations were included as donors. Every donor was a Caucasian adult living in Nashville, Tennessee, USA. After blood collection by leukapheresis, PBMCs were isolated using Ficoll-Histopaque density gradient centrifugation and then cryopreserved in the vapor phase of liquid nitrogen. Analytical flow cytometry was used to check the purity and quantity of every magnetically sorted T cell population. Genomic DNA was isolated from each sorted fraction and quantified by UV absorbance on a Nanodrop 2000c. In the germline V gene, CDR1 corresponds to MGHRA and CDR2 to YSYEKL. Spanning cysteine to phenylalanine, the CDR3 consists of 19 amino acids. Only CDR3 DNA is held: 57 bases, read in frame from base 1. At the junction V is shortened by 0 bases and J by 0 bases; bases outside the gene matches: 7.

As for this clone: The antigen this receptor binds is unknown. Base qualities were left out, and no much larger clone turns up one base away.

The chain links TRBV4-1 with TRBJ2-6; TRBD2 fits 8 bases in the junction. Sample: naive CD8+ T cells from PBMCs. The cell subset or site label for this specimen denotes: CD45RA+CCR7+. This receptor was taken from a man aged 18 to 30 in good health. Some clones in this sample may be carry-over from other donors' samples. The CDR3 region: CASSQDPGGQSSGANVLTF. The DNA sequence is TGCGCCAGCAGCCAAGATCCGGGGGGGCAGAGCTCTGGGGCCAACGTCCTGACTTTC.